Listed here is a single TCR beta chain. TCRdb analysed the RT-PCR reads with MiXCR anew, one entry per CDR3 protein. The top ten hold 9.5% to 11% of the sample, which has about 570,000 distinct CDR3 sequences, approximately 10% seen once. The data were obtained in a study of response to subunit inactivated influenza vaccine. CDR3 size: 15 residues. The V end lost 3 bases, the J end lost 4 bases, and 13 bases lay between the germline ends. The same data also contributed to another study, on T cells expressing NK-cell markers. That work adds: It was by 5'RACE template switching with UMIs that TCR beta cDNA was made.

The rearrangement uses TRBV12-3 or TRBV12-4 and TRBJ1-3; D call uncertain. The sequence was obtained from a man aged 50-60 years who received an inactivated influenza vaccine. The source material was PBMCs from blood, sampled on the day of vaccination. The CDR3 here is CASSFPGRTGNTIYF. CDR3 nucleotides: TGTGCCAGCAGTTTTCCGGGCCGAACAGGAAACACCATATATTTT.